This section outlines one T cell receptor beta chain sequence together with its context. Authors' processing steps: Estimation of nucleated cell counts relied on the amplification of reference gene primers. The table came from immunoSEQ multiplex PCR; TCRdb's copy has only in-frame clones and leaves some out. The V and J calls and clone size were taken over from that table, and D and trimming were inferred from the DNA. The sample has 70,000 or so clones; more than 80% are singletons. V was shortened by 1 base and J by 0 bases, with 13 bases between the two germline ends. The CDR3 has 17 amino acids. Germline CDR1 reads MDHEN; CDR2 reads SYDVKM. The sample comes from a study of blood T cell repertoires in COVID-19. Across the study: Samples taken during acute and convalescent COVID-19 were collected in the United States, Italy and Spain. T cells, B-cell-depleted T cells, or PBMCs supplied cDNA or gDNA.

The receptor's source is a woman over 75 with active or convalescent COVID-19. The V and J genes are TRBV28 and TRBJ1-3; no clear D. Input material: peripheral blood. The CDR3 DNA is TGTGCCAGCAGTTTATTGGAGGGCACCCGCTCTGGAAACACCATATATTTT. It yields the protein CASSLLEGTRSGNTIYF.